This entry lists 16 T cell receptor beta chains sequenced from one sample in a study of cytomegalovirus exposure and HLA in healthy donors. The PCR made use of 60 Vbeta and 13 Jbeta primers. Profiled with immunoSEQ multiplex PCR; TCRdb holds only in-frame clones, not every one. The data hold 150,000 or so clones, with 65% to 80% observed a single time. The specimen was PBMCs. Every receptor here comes from a man aged 35 to 55 in good health and CMV-seropositive.

The V gene is TRBV5-5, the J gene TRBJ2-2; TRBD2 might be the D (5 bases). V lost 5 bases and J lost 0, with 8 bases in between. CDR1 and CDR2 (germline): SGHKS, YYEKEE (reference sequence). There are 14 residues in the CDR3. CDR3 bases: TGTGCCAGCAGTAGCGCACCGAACACCGGGGAGCTGTTTTTT. Encoded protein: CASSSAPNTGELFF.

V and J are TRBV19 and TRBJ2-7; perhaps TRBD1 as D (5 bases). CDR1 and CDR2 (germline): LNHDA, SQIVND (reference sequence). The CDR3 loop spans 15 amino acids. V gave up 1 base and J gave up 2 bases, with 12 bases separating them. Here the CDR3 reads CASSIGDSPTYEQYF. CDR3 DNA sequence: TGTGCCAGTAGTATAGGAGACAGCCCGACCTACGAGCAGTACTTC. Drawing the rest from reference TRBV19 and TRBJ2-7, the complete variable domain is DGGITQSPKYLFRKEGQNVTLSCEQNLNHDAMYWYRQDPGQGLRLIYYSQIVNDFQKGDIAEGYSVSREKKESFPLTVTSAQKNPTAFYLCASSIGDSPTYEQYFGPGTRLTVT.

This chain joins TRBV5-1 and TRBJ2-5, with no clear D. CDR3 length: 13 amino acids. Trimming took 0 bases from V and 1 from J, leaving 4 bases between them. The V gene's germline CDR1 is SGHRS and CDR2 YFSETQ. CDR3 loop: CASSLGAQETQYF. Here the CDR3 DNA reads TGCGCCAGCAGCTTGGGGGCCCAAGAGACCCAGTACTTC.

The rearrangement uses TRBV23-1 and TRBJ1-4; 8 bases are shared with TRBD1. TRBV23-1 counts as an open reading frame of uncertain function. This CDR3 is built from 16 residues. V lost 0 bases and J lost 10; bases outside the gene matches: 10. The chain's CDR3 is CASSQSLNRGGGKLFF. The DNA of the CDR3 is TGCGCCAGCAGTCAATCCCTGAACAGGGGGGGAGGAAAACTGTTTTTT.

The chain couples TRBV10-3 to TRBJ2-7; 8 bases agree with TRBD1. This CDR3 has 14 amino acids. V lost 8 bases, J lost 4 bases, and 10 bases stayed unmatched. Looked up from germline, CDR1 is ENHRY and CDR2 is SYGVKD. CDR3 sequence (DNA): TGTGCCATCCTAATGGAACAGGGGGATTACGAGCAGTACTTC. Protein product: CAILMEQGDYEQYF.

The chain joins TRBV19 to TRBJ1-3; 11 nucleotides match TRBD1. Germline V gene sequence: CDR1 LNHDA, CDR2 SQIVND (reference sequence). This CDR3 has 18 amino acids. V gave up 5 bases and J gave up 2 bases; unmatched junction bases: 11. The CDR3, as DNA: TGTGCCAGTAGTCCCTGGGACAGGGGGGATTTGGCTGGAAACACCATATATTTT. It yields the protein CASSPWDRGDLAGNTIYF. The variable domain in full, completed from reference TRBV19 and TRBJ1-3, reads DGGITQSPKYLFRKEGQNVTLSCEQNLNHDAMYWYRQDPGQGLRLIYYSQIVNDFQKGDIAEGYSVSREKKESFPLTVTSAQKNPTAFYLCASSPWDRGDLAGNTIYFGEGSWLTVV.

This clone was observed a single time. CDR3 loop: CASSQDASGSETQYF. The CDR3 nucleotides are TGCGCCAGCAGCCAAGACGCTAGCGGGAGTGAGACCCAGTACTTC. The chain joins TRBV4-1 to TRBJ2-5; 10 bases are shared with TRBD2. The CDR3 has 15 residues. CDR1 and CDR2 (germline): MGHRA, YSYEKL. J gave up 5 bases and V 0 bases, and 3 bases lay outside the gene matches.

This chain joins TRBV5-1 and TRBJ2-2; 8 bases map to TRBD2. The CDR3 length is 15 residues. Germline values: CDR1 SGHRS, CDR2 YFSETQ. V lost 4 bases to trimming and J lost 1 base; unmatched junction nucleotides: 3. The CDR3 coding sequence is TGCGCCAGCAGCCCACTAGCGGTGAACACCGGGGAGCTGTTTTTT. Translating gives CASSPLAVNTGELFF.

The genes are TRBV15 and TRBJ2-1; TRBD2 matches at 11 bases. CDR3 length equals 15 residues. J lost 4 bases, V lost 5 bases, and 4 bases had no gene match. Germline assignment: CDR1 LNHNV and CDR2 YYDKDF (reference sequence). The CDR3 region has the DNA TGTGCCACCAGCCGACGACTAGCGGGGTACAATGAGCAGTTCTTC. This translates into CATSRRLAGYNEQFF.

This sequence joins TRBV6-5 and TRBJ2-5; D perhaps matches TRBD1 (5 bases). V gave up 8 bases and J gave up 1 base, with 8 bases separating them. Germline-derived CDR1 and CDR2 are MNHEY and SVGAGI. The CDR3 extends over 12 amino acids. The CDR3 loop reads CASGAVQETQYF. Here the CDR3 DNA reads TGTGCCAGCGGGGCGGTCCAAGAGACCCAGTACTTC.

This clone was observed once. The chain recombines TRBV27 with TRBJ2-1, with 11 nucleotides matching TRBD2. With V trimmed by 6 bases and J by 7 bases, 8 bases remained unmatched. Germline loops: CDR1 MNHEY, CDR2 SMNVEV (reference sequence). The CDR3 is 15 amino acids. DNA of the CDR3: TGTGCCAGCAGGTTAGCGGGAGGGAAAGTGAATGAGCAGTTCTTC. It specifies CASRLAGGKVNEQFF.

The chain has TRBV7-9 and TRBJ2-1; tentative D call: TRBD2 (5 bases). Germline assignment: CDR1 SEHNR and CDR2 FQNEAQ (reference sequence). This CDR3 contains 13 residues. Deletions cut 7 bases from V and 7 bases from J, with 14 bases between. The CDR3 loop is CASILGEGNEQFF. CDR3 nucleotide sequence: TGTGCCAGCATCCTCGGGGAAGGGAATGAGCAGTTCTTC.

This sequence joins TRBV2 and TRBJ2-3; 10 bases fit TRBD2. Germline loops: CDR1 SNHLY, CDR2 FYNNEI. V lost 6 bases to trimming and J lost 10 bases; unmatched junction nucleotides: 13. The CDR3 sequence is 15 residues long. CDR3 bases: TGTGCCAGCAGGCGCCAGATAGCGGGAGGTGGGGCGCAGTATTTT. Residues: CASRRQIAGGGAQYF.

The chain couples TRBV28 to TRBJ2-5; D perhaps matches TRBD1 (5 bases). CDR1 and CDR2 (germline): MDHEN, SYDVKM. The CDR3 runs 13 residues. Trimming removed 6 bases from V and 5 bases from J, with 13 bases in between. This CDR3 reads CASSTDRWETQYF. In DNA, the CDR3 is TGTGCCAGCAGCACTGACAGATGGGAGACCCAGTACTTC.

The chain joins TRBV21-1 to TRBJ1-2; the table assigns TRBD1, which was not confirmed against the DNA. TRBV21-1 is shown as a pseudogene. The CDR3 is 15 residues long. As DNA, the CDR3 is TGTGCCAGCAGCAAGAGGACAGAAGCTAACTATGGCTACACCTTC. It translates to CASSKRTEANYGYTF.

The rearrangement links TRBV15 to TRBJ2-5; D gene ambiguous. The CDR3 spans 15 residues. The V end lost 1 base, the J end lost 4 bases, and 13 bases lay between the germline ends. The V gene's germline CDR1 is LNHNV and CDR2 YYDKDF (reference sequence). The CDR3, as DNA: TGTGCCACCAGCAGAGTTGGGCCAAGTCGAGAGACCCAGTACTTC. It specifies CATSRVGPSRETQYF.